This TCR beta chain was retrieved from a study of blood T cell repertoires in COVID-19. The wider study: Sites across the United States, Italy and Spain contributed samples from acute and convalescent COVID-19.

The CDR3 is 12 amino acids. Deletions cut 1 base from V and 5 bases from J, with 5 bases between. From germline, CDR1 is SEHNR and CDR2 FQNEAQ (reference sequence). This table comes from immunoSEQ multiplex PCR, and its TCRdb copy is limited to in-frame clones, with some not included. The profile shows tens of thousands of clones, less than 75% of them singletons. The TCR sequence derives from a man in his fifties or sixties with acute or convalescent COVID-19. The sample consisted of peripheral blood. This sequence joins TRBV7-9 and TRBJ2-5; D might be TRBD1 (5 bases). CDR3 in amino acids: CASSLGQETQYF. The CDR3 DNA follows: TGTGCCAGCAGCTTAGGACAGGAGACCCAGTACTTC.